These 13 T cell receptor beta chains share one sample of origin, sequenced in a study of cytomegalovirus exposure and HLA in healthy donors. Use of 60 Vbeta and 13 Jbeta primers characterized the PCR. Method: immunoSEQ multiplex PCR; TCRdb's copy keeps in-frame clones and lacks some. The repertoire holds approximately 130,000 clones, 70% to 80% seen once, with roughly 2.7% in the top ten. Sequences were obtained from PBMCs. The source is an older woman in good health and CMV-seropositive.

The chain combines TRBV5-5 with TRBJ2-7; D uncertain. Germline V gene sequence: CDR1 SGHKS, CDR2 YYEKEE (reference sequence). The V end lost 1 base, the J end lost 0 bases, and 11 bases lay between the germline ends. The CDR3 runs 15 residues. CDR3 protein: CASSLQAVNSYEQYF. The DNA for the CDR3 is TGTGCCAGCAGCTTGCAGGCAGTAAACTCCTACGAGCAGTACTTC.

The genes are TRBV5-4 and TRBJ2-1, with D possibly being TRBD1 (6 bases). The CDR3 covers 14 residues. Germline CDR1 reads SGHNT; CDR2 reads YYREEE (reference sequence). V lost 0 bases, J lost 6 bases, and 10 bases lay in between. CDR3: CASSLAGASNEQFF. The DNA of the CDR3 is TGTGCCAGCAGCTTGGCAGGGGCCAGCAATGAGCAGTTCTTC.

The rearrangement uses TRBV9 and TRBJ1-2; D is perhaps TRBD1 (6 bases). V was pared by 3 bases and J by 6 bases, with 24 bases between. CDR3 length: 17 residues. Germline V lookup: CDR1 SGDLS, CDR2 YYNGEE. As DNA, the CDR3 is TGTGCCAGCAGCGAGGGGGGGCAGGGTGGAGCCTTCAATGGCTACACCTTC. Its translation is CASSEGGQGGAFNGYTF.

The rearrangement uses TRBV9 and TRBJ2-2, with 9 bases lining up with TRBD2. Trimming cost V 0 bases and J 4 bases; bases outside gene matches: 1. The CDR3 length is 15 residues. Per the germline V gene, CDR1 is SGDLS and CDR2 is YYNGEE. The CDR3 region has the DNA TGTGCCAGCAGCGTAGAACTAGCGGGCACCGGGGAGCTGTTTTTT. It encodes CASSVELAGTGELFF. Full variable domain (remainder filled in from reference TRBV9 and TRBJ2-2): DSGVTQTPKHLITATGQRVTLRCSPRSGDLSVYWYQQSLDQGLQFLIQYYNGEERAKGNILERFSAQQFPDLHSELNLSSLELGDSALYFCASSVELAGTGELFFGEGSRLTVL.

This clone was picked up a small number of times. This sequence joins TRBV6-5 and TRBJ2-7; TRBD1 agrees at 7 bases. Germline CDR1 MNHEY, CDR2 SVGAGI. Germline trimming cut 6 bases from V and 2 bases from J; bases unmatched to any gene: 7. This CDR3 is built from 14 residues. CDR3: CASRRDSGPYEQYF. CDR3 in DNA: TGTGCCAGCAGACGGGACAGCGGCCCCTACGAGCAGTACTTC.

With regard to this clone: The junction does not match germline at one end; this may be a read error. V is TRBV7-3 and J is TRBJ2-1; perhaps TRBD1 as D (5 bases). Germline CDR1 and CDR2: SGHTA and FQGTGA. The CDR3 extends over 13 amino acids. CDR3 nucleotides: TGTGCCAGCAGCTCTTGGGTGGACAACGAGCAGTTCTTC. Encoded protein: CASSSWVDNEQFF.

The chain joins TRBV14 to TRBJ2-2, with D maybe TRBD2 (5 bases). V was shortened by 1 base and J by 1 base, with 7 bases between the two germline ends. Germline loops: CDR1 SGHDN, CDR2 FVKESK. This CDR3 has 15 amino acids. CDR3 residues: CASSQVLGNTGELFF. In DNA, the CDR3 is TGTGCCAGCAGCCAAGTACTAGGGAACACCGGGGAGCTGTTTTTT.

The chain recombines TRBV29-1 with TRBJ2-3, with 10 nucleotides matching TRBD2. CDR3 length: 16 residues. Germline CDR1 is SQVTM and CDR2 is ANQGSEA. V lost 8 bases, J lost 6 bases, and 17 bases stayed unmatched. In DNA, the CDR3 is TGCAGCCAGCTGGGTAGCGGGGGGCCCGCCGAGGATACGCAGTATTTT. Encoded protein: CSQLGSGGPAEDTQYF.

The V and J genes are TRBV5-4 and TRBJ1-1, with 8 bases aligning to TRBD1. CDR3 size: 14 residues. CDR1 SGHNT and CDR2 YYREEE come from the germline V gene (reference sequence). Trimming removed 4 bases from V and 4 bases from J; junction bases left unmatched: 6. In DNA form, the CDR3 reads TGTGCCAGCAGCCTACAGGGGGGTGGCACTGAAGCTTTCTTT. Its protein product is CASSLQGGGTEAFF.

The chain has TRBV7-7 and TRBJ2-3; 7 positions match TRBD2. Germline lookup yields CDR1 SSHAT and CDR2 FNYEAQ (reference sequence). The CDR3 extends over 15 amino acids. The CDR3 sequence is CATPMRGSPQDTQYF. CDR3 nucleotide sequence: TGTGCTACCCCTATGCGGGGGTCCCCGCAAGATACGCAGTATTTT.

This chain joins TRBV5-1 and TRBJ2-2, with TRBD2 matching over 12 bases. From germline, CDR1 is SGHRS and CDR2 YFSETQ. This CDR3 is 17 amino acids long. Trimming cost V 4 bases and J 2 bases; bases outside gene matches: 6. The CDR3 region has the DNA TGCGCCAGCAGCCAAGGACTAGCGGGATATAACACCGGGGAGCTGTTTTTT. It specifies CASSQGLAGYNTGELFF.

This chain links TRBV5-4 with TRBJ2-3; tentative D call: TRBD2 (5 bases). Germline-derived CDR1 and CDR2 are SGHNT and YYREEE (reference sequence). Deletions cut 4 bases from V and 0 bases from J, with 15 bases between. This CDR3 is 16 amino acids long. The CDR3 DNA reads as TGTGCCAGCAGCCTCGGACTTGACTCTAGCACAGATACGCAGTATTTT. Protein product: CASSLGLDSSTDTQYF.

The genes are TRBV5-4 and TRBJ2-7; 11 nucleotides match TRBD1. The CDR3 spans 15 residues. Germline trimming cut 4 bases from V and 3 bases from J; bases unmatched to any gene: 6. Germline V gene data show CDR1 as SGHNT and CDR2 as YYREEE (reference sequence). CDR3 sequence: CASSVGTGGIYEQYF. In nucleotides, the CDR3 is TGTGCCAGCAGCGTCGGGACAGGGGGAATCTACGAGCAGTACTTC.